Detailed here is one TCR beta chain. Relapses following autologous stem cell transplantation were seen in all patients, with brentuximab vedotin exposure varying. CD8+ T cells were isolated from thawed PBMCs by magnetic negative selection. This entry is derived from a study of PD-1 blockade in classical Hodgkin lymphoma. This CDR3 has 15 residues. The V end was cut by 0 bases, the J end by 4 bases, with 13 bases between. The germline gives CDR1 SGDLS, CDR2 YYNGEE. Profiled with immunoSEQ multiplex PCR; TCRdb holds only in-frame clones, not every one. The data contain about 27,000 clones, roughly 88% of them singletons.

The source is a human donor with classical Hodgkin lymphoma. The sequences come from CD8+ T cells from blood, collected at baseline. V and J are TRBV9 and TRBJ1-1; D unresolved. The CDR3 nucleotides read TGTGCCAGCAGCGTAGGTGGCCATTTTGGCACTGAAGCTTTCTTT. Protein sequence: CASSVGGHFGTEAFF.